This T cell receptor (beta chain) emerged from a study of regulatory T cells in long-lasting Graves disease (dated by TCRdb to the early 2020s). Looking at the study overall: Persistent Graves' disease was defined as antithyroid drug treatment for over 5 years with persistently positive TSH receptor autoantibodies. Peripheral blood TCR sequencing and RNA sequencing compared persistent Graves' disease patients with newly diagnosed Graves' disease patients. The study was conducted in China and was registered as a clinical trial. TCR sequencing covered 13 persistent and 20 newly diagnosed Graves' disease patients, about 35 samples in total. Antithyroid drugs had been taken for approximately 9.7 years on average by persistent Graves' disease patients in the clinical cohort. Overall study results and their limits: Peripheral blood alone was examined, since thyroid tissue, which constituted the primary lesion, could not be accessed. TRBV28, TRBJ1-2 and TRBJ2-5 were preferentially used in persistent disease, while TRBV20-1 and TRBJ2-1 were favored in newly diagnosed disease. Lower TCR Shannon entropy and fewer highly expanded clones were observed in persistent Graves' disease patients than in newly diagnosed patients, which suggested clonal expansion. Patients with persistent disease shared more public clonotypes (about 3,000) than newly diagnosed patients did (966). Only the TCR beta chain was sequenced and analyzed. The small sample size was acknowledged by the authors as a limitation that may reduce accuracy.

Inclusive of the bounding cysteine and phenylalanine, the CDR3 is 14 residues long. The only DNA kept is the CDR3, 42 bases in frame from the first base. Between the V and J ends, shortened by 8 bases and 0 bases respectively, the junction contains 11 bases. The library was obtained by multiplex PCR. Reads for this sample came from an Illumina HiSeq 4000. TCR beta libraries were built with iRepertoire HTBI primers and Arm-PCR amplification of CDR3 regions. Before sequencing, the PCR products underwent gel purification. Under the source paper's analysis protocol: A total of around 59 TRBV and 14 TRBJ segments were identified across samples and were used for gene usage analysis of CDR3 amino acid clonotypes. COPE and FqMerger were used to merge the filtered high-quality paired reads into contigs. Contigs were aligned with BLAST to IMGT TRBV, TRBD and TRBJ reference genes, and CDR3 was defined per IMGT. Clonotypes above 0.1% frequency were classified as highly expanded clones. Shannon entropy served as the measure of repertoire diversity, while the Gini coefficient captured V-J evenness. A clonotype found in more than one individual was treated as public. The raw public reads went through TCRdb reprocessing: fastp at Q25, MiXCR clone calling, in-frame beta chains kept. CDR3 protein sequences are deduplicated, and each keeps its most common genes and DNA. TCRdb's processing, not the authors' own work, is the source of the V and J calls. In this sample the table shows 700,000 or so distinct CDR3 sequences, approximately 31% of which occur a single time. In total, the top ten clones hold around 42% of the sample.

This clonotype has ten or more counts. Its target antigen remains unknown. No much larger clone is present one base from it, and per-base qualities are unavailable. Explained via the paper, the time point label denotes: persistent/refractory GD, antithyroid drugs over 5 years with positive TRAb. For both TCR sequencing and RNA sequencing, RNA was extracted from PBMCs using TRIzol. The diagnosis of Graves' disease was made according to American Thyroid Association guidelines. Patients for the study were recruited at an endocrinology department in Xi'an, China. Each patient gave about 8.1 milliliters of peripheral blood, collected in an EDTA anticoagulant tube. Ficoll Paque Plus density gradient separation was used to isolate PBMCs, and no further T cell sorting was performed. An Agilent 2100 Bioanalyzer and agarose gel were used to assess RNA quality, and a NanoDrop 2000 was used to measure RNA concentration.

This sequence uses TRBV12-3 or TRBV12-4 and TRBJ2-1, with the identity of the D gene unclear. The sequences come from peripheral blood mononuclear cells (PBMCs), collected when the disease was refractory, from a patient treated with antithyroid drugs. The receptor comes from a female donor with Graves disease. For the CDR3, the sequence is CASVDPSSYNEQFF. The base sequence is TGTGCCAGCGTGGACCCGAGCTCCTACAATGAGCAGTTCTTC.